This TCR beta chain was found in a study of shared clonotypes between healthy human individuals. Study overall: Donors, aged 18 to 49, were two women and three men.

Points on this clone: This same CDR3 is encoded by further DNA sequences in the sample.

This CDR3 is built from 13 residues. The V gene's germline CDR1 is MGHRA and CDR2 YSYEKL. The V gene lost 1 base and the J gene lost 5 bases, with 5 bases spanning the gap. Naive CD8 cells lacked CD45RO and underwent positive selection for CCR7, leaving out terminally differentiated effector memory CD45RA+ cells. Only Caucasian adults living in Nashville, Tennessee served as donors. Sequencing used immunoSEQ multiplex PCR; TCRdb keeps in-frame clones, though not all of them. There are about 820,000 clones in the sample; around 93% occur only once, and nearly 25% lies in the top ten. The TCR sequence derives from a man under 40 in good health. The chain has TRBV4-1 and TRBJ2-2; D is undetermined. Sequenced: naive CD8+ T cells sorted from blood. The CDR3 nucleotides read TGCGCCAGCAGCCAAGGTGGGACCGGGGAGCTGTTTTTT. The encoded protein is CASSQGGTGELFF.